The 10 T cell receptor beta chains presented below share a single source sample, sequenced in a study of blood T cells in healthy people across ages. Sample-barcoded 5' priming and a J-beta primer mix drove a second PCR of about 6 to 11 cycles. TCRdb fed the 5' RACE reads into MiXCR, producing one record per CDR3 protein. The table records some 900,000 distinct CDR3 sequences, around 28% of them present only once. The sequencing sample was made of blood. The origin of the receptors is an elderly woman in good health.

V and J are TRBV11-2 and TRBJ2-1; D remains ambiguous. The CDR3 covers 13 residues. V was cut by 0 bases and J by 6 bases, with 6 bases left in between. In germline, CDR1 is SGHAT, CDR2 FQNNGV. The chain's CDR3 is CASSLEPANEQFF. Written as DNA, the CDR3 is TGTGCCAGCAGCTTAGAACCGGCCAATGAGCAGTTCTTC. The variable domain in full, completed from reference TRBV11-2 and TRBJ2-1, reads EAGVAQSPRYKIIEKRQSVAFWCNPISGHATLYWYQQILGQGPKLLIQFQNNGVVDDSQLPKDRFSAERLKGVDSTLKIQPAKLEDSAVYLCASSLEPANEQFFGPGTRLTVL.

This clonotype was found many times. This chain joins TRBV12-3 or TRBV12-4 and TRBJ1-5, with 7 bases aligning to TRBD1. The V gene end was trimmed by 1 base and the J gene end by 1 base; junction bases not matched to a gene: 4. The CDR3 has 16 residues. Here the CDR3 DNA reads TGTGCCAGCAGTTTAGGGGACAGAATAAGCAATCAGCCCCAGCATTTT. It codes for CASSLGDRISNQPQHF.

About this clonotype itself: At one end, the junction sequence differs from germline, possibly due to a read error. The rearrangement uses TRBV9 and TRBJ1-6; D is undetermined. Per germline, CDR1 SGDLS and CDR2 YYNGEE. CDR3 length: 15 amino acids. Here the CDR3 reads CASSPDSSPNSPLHF. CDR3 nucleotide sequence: TGTGCCAGCAGCCCGGACTCCTCCCCTAATTCACCCCTCCATTTT. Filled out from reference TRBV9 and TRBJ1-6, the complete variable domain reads DSGVTQTPKHLITATGQRVTLRCSPRSGDLSVYWYQQSLDQGLQFLIQYYNGEERAKGNILERFSAQQFPDLHSELNLSSLELGDSALYFCASSPDSSPNSPLHFGNGTRLTVT.

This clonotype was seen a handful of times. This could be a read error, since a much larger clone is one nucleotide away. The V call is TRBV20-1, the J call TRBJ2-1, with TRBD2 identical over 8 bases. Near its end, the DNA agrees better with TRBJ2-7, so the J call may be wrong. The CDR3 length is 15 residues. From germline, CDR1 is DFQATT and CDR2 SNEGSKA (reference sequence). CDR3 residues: CSALKGSGGSNEQYF. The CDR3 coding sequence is TGCAGTGCCTTAAAGGGGAGCGGGGGTTCCAATGAGCAGTACTTC.

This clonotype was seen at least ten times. This CDR3 is CASKQGLVYEQYF. CDR3 nucleotide sequence: TGCGCCAGCAAGCAGGGTCTAGTTTACGAGCAGTACTTC. The chain is built from TRBV10-2 and TRBJ2-7; a weak D match, TRBD1 (5 bases). The ends were cut back, 7 bases at V and 4 bases at J, with 14 bases in the middle. Per the germline V gene, CDR1 is WSHSY and CDR2 is SAAADI. The CDR3 length is 13 residues.

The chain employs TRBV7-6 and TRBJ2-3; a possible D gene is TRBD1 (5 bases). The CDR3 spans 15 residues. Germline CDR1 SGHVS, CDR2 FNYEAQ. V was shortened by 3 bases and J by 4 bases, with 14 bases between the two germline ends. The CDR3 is CASSLTATSADTQYF. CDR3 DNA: TGTGCCAGCAGCTTGACAGCCACCTCAGCAGATACGCAGTATTTT. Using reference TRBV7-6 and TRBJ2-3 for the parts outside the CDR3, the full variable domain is GAGVSQSPRYKVTKRGQDVALRCDPISGHVSLYWYRQALGQGPEFLTYFNYEAQQDKSGLPNDRFSAERPEGSISTLTIQRTEQRDSAMYRCASSLTATSADTQYFGPGTRLTVL.

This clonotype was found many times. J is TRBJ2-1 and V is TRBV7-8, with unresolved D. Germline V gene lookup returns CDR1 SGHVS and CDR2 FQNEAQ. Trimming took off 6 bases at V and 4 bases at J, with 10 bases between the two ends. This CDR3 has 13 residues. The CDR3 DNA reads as TGTGCCAGCAGAACCACCATTTACAATGAGCAGTTCTTC. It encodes CASRTTIYNEQFF.

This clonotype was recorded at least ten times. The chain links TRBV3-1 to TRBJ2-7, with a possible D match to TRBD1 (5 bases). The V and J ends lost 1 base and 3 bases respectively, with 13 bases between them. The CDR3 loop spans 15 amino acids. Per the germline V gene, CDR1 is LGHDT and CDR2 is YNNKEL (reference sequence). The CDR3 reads CASSQVAAGYYEQYF. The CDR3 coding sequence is TGTGCCAGCAGCCAAGTGGCGGCAGGGTACTACGAGCAGTACTTC.

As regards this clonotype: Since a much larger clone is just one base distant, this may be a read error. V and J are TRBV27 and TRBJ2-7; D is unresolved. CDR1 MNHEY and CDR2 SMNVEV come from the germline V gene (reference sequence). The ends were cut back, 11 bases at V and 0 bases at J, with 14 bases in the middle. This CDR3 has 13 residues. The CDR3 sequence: CASRSVSSYEQYF. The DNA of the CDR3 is TGTGCCTCCCGGAGTGTAAGCTCCTACGAGCAGTACTTC.

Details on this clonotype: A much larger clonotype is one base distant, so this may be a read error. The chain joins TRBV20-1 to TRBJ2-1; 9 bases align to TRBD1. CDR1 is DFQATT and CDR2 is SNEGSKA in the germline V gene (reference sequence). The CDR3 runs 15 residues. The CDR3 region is CGASPYRGRLNEQFF. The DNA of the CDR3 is TGCGGTGCTAGTCCCTACAGGGGGCGGCTCAATGAGCAGTTCTTC.